The T cell receptor (beta chain) described here comes from a study of CD8 T cells in Susac syndrome. In the study overall: Among sequenced Susac syndrome patients, more than five had active disease and roughly eight were in remission. Whole-study findings and limits: As acknowledged by the study, its TCR sequencing and HLA analysis included a relatively small number of individuals.

V lost 6 bases, J lost 11 bases, and 10 bases stayed unmatched. The germline CDR1 and CDR2 sequences are SNHLY and FYNNEI. This CDR3 region has 14 residues. Worth noting for this clonotype: Antigen unknown.

Random-hexamer reverse transcription was applied to about 0.5 to 1 ug RNA. TCRdb itself ran the immunoSEQ multiplex PCR reads through MiXCR, one entry per CDR3 protein. In the table there are roughly 80,000 distinct CDR3 sequences, roughly 94% of which are singletons. The V and J genes are TRBV2 and TRBJ1-6; TRBD1 matches 7 bases. The clonotype comes from a human donor with Susac syndrome. Sequenced input: CD8+ T cells from PBMCs. CDR3 sequence: CASRRGLDRPPLHF. For the CDR3, the DNA is TGTGCCAGCAGGAGGGGATTGGACAGGCCACCCCTCCACTTT.